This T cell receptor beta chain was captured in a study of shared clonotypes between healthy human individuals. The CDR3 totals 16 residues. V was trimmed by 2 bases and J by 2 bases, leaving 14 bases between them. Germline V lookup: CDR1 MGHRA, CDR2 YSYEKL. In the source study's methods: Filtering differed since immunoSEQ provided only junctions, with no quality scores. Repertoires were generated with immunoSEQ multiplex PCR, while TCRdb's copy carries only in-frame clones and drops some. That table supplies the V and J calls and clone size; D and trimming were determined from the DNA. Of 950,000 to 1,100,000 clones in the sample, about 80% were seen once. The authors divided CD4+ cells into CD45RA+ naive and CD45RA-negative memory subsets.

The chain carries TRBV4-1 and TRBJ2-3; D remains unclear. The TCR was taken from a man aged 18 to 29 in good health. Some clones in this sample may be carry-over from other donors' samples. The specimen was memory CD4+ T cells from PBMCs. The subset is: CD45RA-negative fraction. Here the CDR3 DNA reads TGCGCCAGCAGCCAACGTCTCGCAGATTCCACAGATACGCAGTATTTT. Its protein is CASSQRLADSTDTQYF.